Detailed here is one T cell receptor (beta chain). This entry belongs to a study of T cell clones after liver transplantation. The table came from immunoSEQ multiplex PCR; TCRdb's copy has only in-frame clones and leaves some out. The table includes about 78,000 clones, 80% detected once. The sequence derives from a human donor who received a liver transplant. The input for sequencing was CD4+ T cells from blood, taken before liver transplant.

CDR3 residues: CASSLTSGTIYEQYF. As DNA, the CDR3 is TGCGCCAGCAGCTTGACTAGCGGGACGATCTACGAGCAGTACTTC. The chain has TRBV5-1 and TRBJ2-7; 10 bases are shared with TRBD2. V lost 1 base to trimming and J lost 3 bases; unmatched junction nucleotides: 4. Germline CDR1 SGHRS, CDR2 YFSETQ. The CDR3 is 15 residues long.